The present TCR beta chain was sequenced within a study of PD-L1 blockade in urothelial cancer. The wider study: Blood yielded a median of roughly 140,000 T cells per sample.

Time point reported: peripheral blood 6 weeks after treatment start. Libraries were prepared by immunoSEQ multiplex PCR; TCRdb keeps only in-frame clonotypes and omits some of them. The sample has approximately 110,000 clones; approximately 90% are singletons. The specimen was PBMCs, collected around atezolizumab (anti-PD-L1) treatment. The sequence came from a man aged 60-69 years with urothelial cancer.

The CDR3 protein is CASSVGDRVPPGELFF. Here the CDR3 DNA reads TGTGCCAGCAGCGTAGGGGACAGGGTCCCCCCCGGGGAGCTGTTTTTT. The chain recombines TRBV9 with TRBJ2-2; 9 bases line up with TRBD1. The CDR3 contains 16 residues. The trim removed 0 bases at V and 6 bases at J, leaving 6 bases unmatched. Germline V CDR1 and CDR2: SGDLS, YYNGEE.